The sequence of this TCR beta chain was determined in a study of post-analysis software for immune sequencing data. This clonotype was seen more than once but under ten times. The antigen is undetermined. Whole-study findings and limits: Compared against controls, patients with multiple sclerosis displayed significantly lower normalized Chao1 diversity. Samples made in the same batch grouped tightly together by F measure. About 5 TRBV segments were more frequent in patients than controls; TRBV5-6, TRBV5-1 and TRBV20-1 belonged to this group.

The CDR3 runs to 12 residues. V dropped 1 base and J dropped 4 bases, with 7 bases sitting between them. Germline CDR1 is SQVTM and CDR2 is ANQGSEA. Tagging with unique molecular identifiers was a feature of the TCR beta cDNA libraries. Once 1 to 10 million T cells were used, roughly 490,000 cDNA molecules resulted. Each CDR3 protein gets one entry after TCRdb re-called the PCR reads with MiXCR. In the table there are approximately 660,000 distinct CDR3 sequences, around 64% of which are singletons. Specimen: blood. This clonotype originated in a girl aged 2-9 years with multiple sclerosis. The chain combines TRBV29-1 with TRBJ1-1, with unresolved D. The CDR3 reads CSVEGDATEAFF. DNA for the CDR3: TGCAGCGTTGAAGGGGATGCCACTGAAGCTTTCTTT.